This TCR beta chain was sequenced for a study of T cell changes during pregnancy in multiple sclerosis (dated by TCRdb to about 2019). Background for the entire study: The study looked at changes in the T cell repertoire across pregnancy in women with multiple sclerosis.

Note on this clone: Which antigen it targets is not known. Base quality data are lacking; no much larger clone is found one base away.

Library creation used the immunoSEQ multiplex PCR assay. The immuneACCESS repertoire file appears here via TCRdb, limited to in-frame rearrangements. These files lack a portion of the clones; in checked studies, under half of the deficit traces to unresolved V genes, and the cause of the others is not known. The sample profile shows approximately 88,000 clones; about 96% of them were found once. The top ten clonotypes cover over 0.95% of the sample. V is clipped by 2 bases and J by 2 bases, and the sequence between their germline boundaries is 9 bases long. The CDR3 numbers 13 residues from cysteine through phenylalanine. The entry retains the CDR3 DNA only, 39 bases that are in frame from base 1. Based on the germline V gene (reference sequence), the CDR1 and CDR2 sequences are GTSNPN and SVGIG.

Recombination linked TRBV30 to TRBJ1-1; a tentative D call is TRBD1 (5 bases match). The sequenced sample was peripheral blood, obtained in the second trimester of pregnancy. The origin of this receptor is a female donor with multiple sclerosis, enrolled in a pregnancy study. The CDR3 protein is CAWSLDSNTEAFF. The DNA reads as follows: TGTGCCTGGAGTCTAGACAGCAACACTGAAGCTTTCTTT.